This T cell receptor (beta chain) came from a study of cytomegalovirus exposure and HLA in healthy donors. General study findings and limits: Later on, a genetic analysis was performed. It linked a missense variant in DCLRE1C with V- and J-gene trimming of TCR beta. TCR beta sequences reportedly predicted most subjects' HLA-A and HLA-B alleles accurately.

Researchers ran the PCR with 60 Vbeta and 13 Jbeta primers. TCRdb's copy holds only in-frame clones and misses some; the assay was immunoSEQ multiplex PCR. The sample holds about 130,000 clones; roughly 83% are singletons and the top ten take 1.5% to 1.9%. About this clone itself: Antigen specificity is unknown.

The CDR3 contains 15 residues. Germline V gene sequence: CDR1 MNHEY, CDR2 SMNVEV (reference sequence). Trimming shortened V by 5 bases and J by 0 bases, and 13 bases separated the two germline ends. The specimen sequenced was PBMCs. The rearrangement joins TRBV27 to TRBJ2-5; D may be TRBD1 (6 bases). The receptor was derived from a man in his forties in good health and CMV-seronegative. Written as DNA, the CDR3 is TGTGCCAGCAGTCCAACAGGGATCTACCAAGAGACCCAGTACTTC. Protein sequence: CASSPTGIYQETQYF.